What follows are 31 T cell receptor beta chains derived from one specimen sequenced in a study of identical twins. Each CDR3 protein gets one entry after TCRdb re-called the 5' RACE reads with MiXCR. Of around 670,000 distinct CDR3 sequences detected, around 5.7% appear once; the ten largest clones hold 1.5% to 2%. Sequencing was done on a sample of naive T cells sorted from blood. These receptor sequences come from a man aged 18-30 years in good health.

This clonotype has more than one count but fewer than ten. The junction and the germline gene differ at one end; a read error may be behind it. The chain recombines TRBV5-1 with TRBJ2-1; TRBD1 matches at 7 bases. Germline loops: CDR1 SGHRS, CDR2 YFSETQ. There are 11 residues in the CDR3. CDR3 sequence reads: CASSSDRRRLF. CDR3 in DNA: TGCGCCAGCAGCTCGGACAGGCGGCGACTCTTC.

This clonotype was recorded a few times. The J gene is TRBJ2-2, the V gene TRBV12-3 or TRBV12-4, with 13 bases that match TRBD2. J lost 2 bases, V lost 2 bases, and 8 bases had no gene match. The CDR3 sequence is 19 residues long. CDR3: CASSLILAGGPVNTGELFF. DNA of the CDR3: TGTGCCAGCAGTTTAATACTAGCGGGAGGGCCAGTCAACACCGGGGAGCTGTTTTTT.

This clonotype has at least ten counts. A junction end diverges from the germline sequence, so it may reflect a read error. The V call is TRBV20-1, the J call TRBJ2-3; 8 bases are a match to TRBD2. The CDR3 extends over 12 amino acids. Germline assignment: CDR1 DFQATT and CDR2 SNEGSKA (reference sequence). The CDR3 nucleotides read TGTAGACTAGCGAGAAGCACAGATACGCAGTATTTT. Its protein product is CRLARSTDTQYF.

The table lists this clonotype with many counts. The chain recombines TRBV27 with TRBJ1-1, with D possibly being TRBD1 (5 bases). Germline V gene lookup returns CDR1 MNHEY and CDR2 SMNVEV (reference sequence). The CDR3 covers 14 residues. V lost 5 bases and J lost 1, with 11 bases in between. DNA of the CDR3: TGTGCCAGCAGTCACGGGACGTCGAACACTGAAGCTTTCTTT. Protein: CASSHGTSNTEAFF.

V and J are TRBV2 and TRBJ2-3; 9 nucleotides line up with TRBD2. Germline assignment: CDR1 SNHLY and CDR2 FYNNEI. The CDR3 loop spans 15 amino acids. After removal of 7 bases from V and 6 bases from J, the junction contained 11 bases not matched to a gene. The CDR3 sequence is CASNQREVVRDTQYF. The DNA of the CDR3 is TGTGCCAGCAATCAGCGGGAGGTTGTGAGGGATACGCAGTATTTT.

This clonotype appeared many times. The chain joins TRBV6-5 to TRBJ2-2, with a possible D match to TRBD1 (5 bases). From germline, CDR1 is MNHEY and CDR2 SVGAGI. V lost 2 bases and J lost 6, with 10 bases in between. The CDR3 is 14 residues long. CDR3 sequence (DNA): TGTGCCAGCAGTTACGTGGTGACAGCCGGGGAGCTGTTTTTT. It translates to CASSYVVTAGELFF.

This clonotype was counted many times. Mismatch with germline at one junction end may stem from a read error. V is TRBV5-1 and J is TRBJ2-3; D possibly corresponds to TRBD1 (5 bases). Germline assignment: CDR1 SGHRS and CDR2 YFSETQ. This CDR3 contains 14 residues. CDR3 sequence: CASSLDSSTDTQYF. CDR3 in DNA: TGTGCCAGCAGTTTAGACAGTAGCACAGATACGCAGTATTTT.

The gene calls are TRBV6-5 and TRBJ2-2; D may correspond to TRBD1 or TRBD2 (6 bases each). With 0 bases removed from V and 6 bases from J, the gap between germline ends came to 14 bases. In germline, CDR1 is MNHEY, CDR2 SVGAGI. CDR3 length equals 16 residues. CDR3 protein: CASSYSERRGAGELFF. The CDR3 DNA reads TGTGCCAGCAGTTACTCGGAAAGGAGGGGGGCCGGGGAGCTGTTTTTT.

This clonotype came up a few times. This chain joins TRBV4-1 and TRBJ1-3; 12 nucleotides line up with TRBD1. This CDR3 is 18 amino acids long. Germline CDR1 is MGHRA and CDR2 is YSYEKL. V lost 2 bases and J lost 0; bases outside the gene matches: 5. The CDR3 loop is CASSQTGQGALSGNTIYF. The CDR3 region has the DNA TGCGCCAGCAGCCAAACGGGACAGGGGGCACTCTCTGGAAACACCATATATTTT.

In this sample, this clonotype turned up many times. CDR3 residues: CATSRVDFYEQYV. The CDR3 DNA reads as TGTGCCACCAGCAGAGTGGATTTCTACGAGCAGTACGTC. The chain has TRBV15 and TRBJ2-7; D unresolved. The CDR3 is 13 residues long. V was trimmed by 1 base and J by 3 bases, leaving 7 bases between them. The germline V gene has CDR1 LNHNV and CDR2 YYDKDF (reference sequence).

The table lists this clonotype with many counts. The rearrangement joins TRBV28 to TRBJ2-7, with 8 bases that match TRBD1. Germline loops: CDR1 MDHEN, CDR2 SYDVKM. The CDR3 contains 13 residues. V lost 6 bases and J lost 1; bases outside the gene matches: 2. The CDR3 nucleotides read TGTGCCAGCAGGGGACAGGTTTCCTACGAGCAGTACTTC. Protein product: CASRGQVSYEQYF. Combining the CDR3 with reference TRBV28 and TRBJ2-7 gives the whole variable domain DVKVTQSSRYLVKRTGEKVFLECVQDMDHENMFWYRQDPGLGLRLIYFSYDVKMKEKGDIPEGYSVSREKKERFSLILESASTNQTSMYLCASRGQVSYEQYFGPGTRLTVT.

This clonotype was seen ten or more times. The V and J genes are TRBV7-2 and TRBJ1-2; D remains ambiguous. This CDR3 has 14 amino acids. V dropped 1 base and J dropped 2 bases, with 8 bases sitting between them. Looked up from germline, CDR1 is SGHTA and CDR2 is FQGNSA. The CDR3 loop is CASSLGWLNYGYTF. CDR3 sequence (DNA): TGTGCCAGCAGCTTAGGCTGGCTCAACTATGGCTACACCTTC.

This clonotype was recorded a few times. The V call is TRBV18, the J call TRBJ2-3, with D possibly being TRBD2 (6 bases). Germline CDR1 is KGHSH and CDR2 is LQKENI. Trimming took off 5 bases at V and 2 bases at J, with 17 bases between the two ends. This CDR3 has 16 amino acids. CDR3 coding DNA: TGTGCCAGCTCAACGCCTGGGGGGAGAATCACAGATACGCAGTATTTT. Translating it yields CASSTPGGRITDTQYF.

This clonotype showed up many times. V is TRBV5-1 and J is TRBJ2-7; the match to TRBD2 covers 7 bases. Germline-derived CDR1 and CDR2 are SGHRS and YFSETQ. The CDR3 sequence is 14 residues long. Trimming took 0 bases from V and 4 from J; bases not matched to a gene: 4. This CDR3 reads CASSLASGDYEQYV. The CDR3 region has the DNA TGCGCCAGCAGCTTGGCTAGCGGTGATTACGAGCAGTACGTC.

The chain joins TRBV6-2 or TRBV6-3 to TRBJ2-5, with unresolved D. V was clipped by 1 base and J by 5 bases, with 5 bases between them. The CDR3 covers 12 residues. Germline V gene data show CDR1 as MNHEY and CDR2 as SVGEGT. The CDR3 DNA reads TGTGCCAGCAGTTACTATATGGAGACCCAGTACTTC. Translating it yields CASSYYMETQYF.

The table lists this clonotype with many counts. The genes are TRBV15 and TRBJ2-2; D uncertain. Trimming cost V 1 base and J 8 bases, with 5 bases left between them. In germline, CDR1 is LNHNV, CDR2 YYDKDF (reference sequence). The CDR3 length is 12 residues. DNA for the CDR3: TGTGCCACCAGCAGAGTATTGGGGGAGCTGTTTTTT. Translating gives CATSRVLGELFF.

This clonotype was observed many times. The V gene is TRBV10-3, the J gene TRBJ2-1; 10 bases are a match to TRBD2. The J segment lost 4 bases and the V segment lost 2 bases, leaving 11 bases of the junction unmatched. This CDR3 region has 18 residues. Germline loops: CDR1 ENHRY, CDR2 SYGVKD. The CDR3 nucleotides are TGTGCCATCAGTGAGAGGTCGGCAGCGGGAGGGCCTTACAATGAGCAGTTCTTC. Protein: CAISERSAAGGPYNEQFF.

CDR3: CASRVQSSAGELFF. The CDR3, as DNA: TGTGCCAGCAGAGTCCAGTCCTCCGCCGGGGAGCTGTTTTTT. The V call is TRBV28, the J call TRBJ2-2; D gene uncertain. The germline V gene has CDR1 MDHEN and CDR2 SYDVKM. This CDR3 has 14 amino acids. Trimming pared 6 bases from V and 6 bases from J, leaving 14 bases between.

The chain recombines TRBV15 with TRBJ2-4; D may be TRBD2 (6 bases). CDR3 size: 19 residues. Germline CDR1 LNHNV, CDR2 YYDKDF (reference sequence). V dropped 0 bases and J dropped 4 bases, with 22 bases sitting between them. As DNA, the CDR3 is TGTGCCACCAGCAGAGAAGTGTATCGGCTAGCGCCGAAGAAAAACATTCAGTACTTC. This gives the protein CATSREVYRLAPKKNIQYF.

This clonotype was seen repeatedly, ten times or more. The CDR3 coding sequence is TGCGCCAGCAGCACCGGGACAGCTAACTATGGCTACACCTTC. Translating gives CASSTGTANYGYTF. The chain joins TRBV5-1 to TRBJ1-2, with TRBD1 matching over 7 bases. Germline V lookup: CDR1 SGHRS, CDR2 YFSETQ. V shed 4 bases, J shed 0 bases, and the junction held 3 bases outside the gene matches. This CDR3 contains 14 residues.

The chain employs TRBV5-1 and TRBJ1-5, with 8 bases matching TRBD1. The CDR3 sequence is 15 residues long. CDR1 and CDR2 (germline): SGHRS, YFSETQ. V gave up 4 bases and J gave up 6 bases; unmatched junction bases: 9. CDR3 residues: CASSPGQGSGQPQHF. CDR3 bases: TGCGCCAGCAGCCCCGGACAGGGTTCGGGTCAGCCCCAGCATTTT.

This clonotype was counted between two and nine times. CDR3 amino acids: CASGPGLAGGGTQYF. The CDR3 bases are TGCGCCAGCGGACCAGGACTAGCGGGAGGAGGGACGCAGTATTTT. This rearrangement joins TRBV5-1 to TRBJ2-3; 14 bases fit TRBD2. Trimming removed 7 bases from V and 9 bases from J; junction bases left unmatched: 10. The germline CDR1 and CDR2 sequences are SGHRS and YFSETQ. The CDR3 has 15 residues.

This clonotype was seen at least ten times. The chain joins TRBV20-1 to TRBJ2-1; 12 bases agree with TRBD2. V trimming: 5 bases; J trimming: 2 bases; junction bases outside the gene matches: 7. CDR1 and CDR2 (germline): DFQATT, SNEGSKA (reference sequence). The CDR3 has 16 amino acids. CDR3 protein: CSAARLAGVPYNEQFF. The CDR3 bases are TGCAGTGCTGCCCGACTAGCGGGAGTCCCCTACAATGAGCAGTTCTTC.

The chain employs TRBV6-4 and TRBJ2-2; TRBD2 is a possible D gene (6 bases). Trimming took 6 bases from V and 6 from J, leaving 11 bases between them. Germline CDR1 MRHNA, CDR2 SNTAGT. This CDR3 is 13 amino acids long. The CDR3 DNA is TGTGCCAGCAGACCCGGGGGAGCCGGGGAGCTGTTTTTT. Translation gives CASRPGGAGELFF.

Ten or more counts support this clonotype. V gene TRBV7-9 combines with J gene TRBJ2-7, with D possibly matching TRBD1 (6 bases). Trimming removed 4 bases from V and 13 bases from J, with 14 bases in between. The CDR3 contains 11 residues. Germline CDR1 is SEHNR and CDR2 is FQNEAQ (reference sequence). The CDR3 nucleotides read TGTGCCAGCAGCTCAACACAGGGTTTTTACTTC. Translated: CASSSTQGFYF.

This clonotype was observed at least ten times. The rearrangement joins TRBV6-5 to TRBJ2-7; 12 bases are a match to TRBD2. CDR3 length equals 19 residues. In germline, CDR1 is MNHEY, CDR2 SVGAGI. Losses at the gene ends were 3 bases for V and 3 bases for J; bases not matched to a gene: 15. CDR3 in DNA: TGTGCCAGCAGTTATGTTTCGCTAGCGGGAGGGCCTTCAGACTACGAGCAGTACTTC. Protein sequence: CASSYVSLAGGPSDYEQYF.

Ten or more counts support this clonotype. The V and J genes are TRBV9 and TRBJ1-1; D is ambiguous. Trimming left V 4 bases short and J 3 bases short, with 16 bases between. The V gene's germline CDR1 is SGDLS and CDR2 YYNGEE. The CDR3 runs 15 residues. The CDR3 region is CASSPETGTHTEAFF. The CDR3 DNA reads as TGTGCCAGCAGCCCAGAGACGGGTACCCACACTGAAGCTTTCTTT.

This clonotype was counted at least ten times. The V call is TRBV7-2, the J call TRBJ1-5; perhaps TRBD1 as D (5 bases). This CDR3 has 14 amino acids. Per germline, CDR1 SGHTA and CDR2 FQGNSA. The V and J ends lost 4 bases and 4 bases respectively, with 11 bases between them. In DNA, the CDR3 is TGTGCCAGCAGCTCACAGGTATCGAATCAGCCCCAGCATTTT. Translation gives CASSSQVSNQPQHF.

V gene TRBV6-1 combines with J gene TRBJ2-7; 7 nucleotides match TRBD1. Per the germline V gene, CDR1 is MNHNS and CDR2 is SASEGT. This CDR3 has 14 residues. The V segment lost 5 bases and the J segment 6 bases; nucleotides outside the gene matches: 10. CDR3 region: CASSRQGFGSEQYF. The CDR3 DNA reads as TGTGCCAGCAGTCGACAGGGATTCGGGTCCGAGCAGTACTTC.

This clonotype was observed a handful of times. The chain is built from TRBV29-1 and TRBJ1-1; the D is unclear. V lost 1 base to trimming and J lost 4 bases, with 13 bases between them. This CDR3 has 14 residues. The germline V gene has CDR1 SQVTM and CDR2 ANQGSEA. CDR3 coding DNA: TGCAGCGTTGAAGGTAGGCTATCGGGCACTGAAGCTTTCTTT. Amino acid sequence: CSVEGRLSGTEAFF. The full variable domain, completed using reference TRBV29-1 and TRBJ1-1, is SAVISQKPSRDICQRGTSLTIQCQVDSQVTMMFWYRQQPGQSLTLIATANQGSEATYESGFVIDKFPISRPNLTFSTLTVSNMSPEDSSIYLCSVEGRLSGTEAFFGQGTRLTVV.

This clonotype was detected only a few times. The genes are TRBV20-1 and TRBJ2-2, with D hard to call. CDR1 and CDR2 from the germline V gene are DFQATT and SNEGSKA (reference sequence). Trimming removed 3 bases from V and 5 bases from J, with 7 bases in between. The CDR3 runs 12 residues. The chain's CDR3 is CSARSDTGELFF. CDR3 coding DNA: TGCAGTGCTAGGTCCGATACCGGGGAGCTGTTTTTT.